The next 16 T cell receptor beta chains were all read from a single sample in a study of cytomegalovirus exposure and HLA in healthy donors. PCR employed 60 Vbeta and 13 Jbeta primers. Sequencing used immunoSEQ multiplex PCR; TCRdb keeps in-frame clones, though not all of them. Of 140,000 or so clones listed, more than 55% are singletons. The sequencing input was PBMCs. These receptors were taken from a woman in her fifties or sixties in good health and CMV-seronegative.

The chain links TRBV4-1 to TRBJ2-1, with 7 bases fitting TRBD2. Germline V gene sequence: CDR1 MGHRA, CDR2 YSYEKL. The length of the CDR3 is 15 residues. V lost 4 bases, J lost 7 bases, and 10 bases stayed unmatched. CDR3 DNA: TGCGCCAGCAGCCTAGATATAGCGGGTACAAATGAGCAGTTCTTC. Protein: CASSLDIAGTNEQFF.

This clone was recorded once. The chain uses TRBV5-1 and TRBJ1-6; 8 bases fit TRBD1. Germline V gene sequence: CDR1 SGHRS, CDR2 YFSETQ. The CDR3 runs to 15 residues. V shed 2 bases and J 5 bases; nucleotides not matched to a gene: 3. This CDR3 is CASSLTQGDNSPLHF. CDR3 sequence (DNA): TGCGCCAGCAGCTTAACACAGGGGGATAATTCACCCCTCCACTTT.

The rearrangement uses TRBV28 and TRBJ1-2; D unclear. Trimming removed 2 bases at V and 5 bases at J, with 9 bases between. Germline V gene sequence: CDR1 MDHEN, CDR2 SYDVKM. This CDR3 is 13 amino acids long. CDR3: CASSLGDEYGYTF. The CDR3 nucleotides are TGTGCCAGCAGTTTAGGAGACGAGTATGGCTACACCTTC.

The rearrangement uses TRBV19 and TRBJ2-2; D call uncertain. The length of the CDR3 is 12 residues. In germline, CDR1 is LNHDA, CDR2 SQIVND (reference sequence). Trimming left V 3 bases short and J 6 bases short, with 5 bases between. In DNA, the CDR3 is TGTGCCAGTAGTATCTACTCCGGGGAGCTGTTTTTT. Translated: CASSIYSGELFF.

The chain employs TRBV5-4 and TRBJ2-7; TRBD2 agrees at 7 bases. The V gene end was trimmed by 0 bases and the J gene end by 6 bases; junction bases not matched to a gene: 12. This CDR3 has 16 residues. Germline loops: CDR1 SGHNT, CDR2 YYREEE (reference sequence). The CDR3 is CASSLGGRARSVEQYF. In nucleotides, the CDR3 is TGTGCCAGCAGCTTGGGGGGGAGGGCCCGGTCAGTCGAGCAGTACTTC.

This clone showed up just a few times. The CDR3 DNA reads TGTGCCAGCAGCGTAGAGGGGACTAGCGGCAATGAGCAGTTCTTC. This sequence encodes CASSVEGTSGNEQFF. The chain joins TRBV9 to TRBJ2-1, with TRBD2 matching 11 bases. Germline-derived CDR1 and CDR2 are SGDLS and YYNGEE. The J segment lost 6 bases and the V segment lost 0 bases, leaving 2 bases of the junction unmatched. This CDR3 is built from 15 residues.

Notes on this clone: The same CDR3 also results from other DNA sequences found in this sample. The V and J genes are TRBV5-1 and TRBJ2-5, with TRBD2 matching 13 bases. The CDR3 extends over 15 amino acids. J was trimmed by 5 bases and V by 4 bases; bases with no gene match: 5. CDR1 and CDR2 from the germline V gene are SGHRS and YFSETQ. The CDR3 coding sequence is TGCGCCAGCAGCCCTGGGACTAGCGGGGTGGAGACCCAGTACTTC. Residues: CASSPGTSGVETQYF.

Turning to this clone: The identical CDR3 is also encoded by other nucleotide sequences in the sample. The chain recombines TRBV7-2 with TRBJ2-5; 10 bases match TRBD1. Germline assignment: CDR1 SGHTA and CDR2 FQGNSA. The CDR3 is 16 residues long. The junction had 6 bases not matched to a gene; V was cut back by 1 base and J by 4 bases. This chain's CDR3 is CASSLVRTGGRETQYF. The CDR3, as DNA: TGTGCCAGCAGCTTAGTCAGGACAGGGGGGAGAGAGACCCAGTACTTC.

DNA for the CDR3: TGTGCCATCAGCCCCGGGACAGCTAACACAGATACGCAGTATTTT. Translating it yields CAISPGTANTDTQYF. This sequence joins TRBV10-3 and TRBJ2-3; 7 bases are shared with TRBD1. Per the germline V gene, CDR1 is ENHRY and CDR2 is SYGVKD. Trimming removed 6 bases from V and 2 bases from J; junction bases left unmatched: 8. This CDR3 has 15 amino acids.

The chain uses TRBV29-1 and TRBJ2-3; 12 bases are a match to TRBD2. This CDR3 has 16 residues. V was clipped by 7 bases and J by 5 bases; unmatched bases: 13. Germline CDR1 SQVTM, CDR2 ANQGSEA. The CDR3 region has the DNA TGCAGCGCGGCCCTTCGGACTAGCGGGACTAGAGATACGCAGTATTTT. Protein: CSAALRTSGTRDTQYF.

In its sample, this clone was seen a few times. The gene calls are TRBV5-6 and TRBJ2-1; possibly TRBD2 for D (6 bases). Trimming stripped 0 bases from V and 14 bases from J, with 21 bases between. The CDR3 is 15 amino acids. Germline assignment: CDR1 SGHDT and CDR2 YYEEEE. CDR3 in amino acids: CASSLGRFLSGFEFF. The CDR3 DNA reads as TGTGCCAGCAGCTTGGGCAGATTCTTGAGCGGGTTTGAGTTCTTC.

The chain couples TRBV4-2 to TRBJ2-5; TRBD1 agrees at 7 bases. The trim removed 2 bases at V and 2 bases at J, leaving 2 bases unmatched. This CDR3 is 14 amino acids long. Germline assignment: CDR1 LGHNA and CDR2 YNFKEQ. CDR3 sequence (DNA): TGTGCCAGCAGCCAAAGCAGGGGGCAAGAGACCCAGTACTTC. Its protein is CASSQSRGQETQYF.

In this sample, this clone turned up a few times. This chain connects TRBV2 to TRBJ2-4; 10 bases map to TRBD2. This CDR3 has 15 residues. Trimming cost V 6 bases and J 5 bases; bases outside gene matches: 7. Germline values: CDR1 SNHLY, CDR2 FYNNEI. Here the CDR3 DNA reads TGTGCCAGCAGCCCCGGGACTAGCGCCCAAAACATTCAGTACTTC. Its protein product is CASSPGTSAQNIQYF.

This clone appeared a single time. The CDR3 loop reads CASADGAMNTEAFF. For the CDR3, the DNA is TGTGCCAGCGCCGATGGGGCCATGAACACTGAAGCTTTCTTT. The chain employs TRBV11-2 and TRBJ1-1; D perhaps matches TRBD1 (5 bases). Germline lookup yields CDR1 SGHAT and CDR2 FQNNGV. The length of the CDR3 is 14 residues. Trimming removed 8 bases at V and 0 bases at J, with 13 bases between.

In this sample, this clone turned up a few times. This chain joins TRBV4-3 and TRBJ2-3; a possible D gene is TRBD2 (5 bases). V was pared by 0 bases and J by 5 bases, with 12 bases between. From germline, CDR1 is LGHNA and CDR2 YSLEER. This CDR3 contains 15 residues. The CDR3: CASSQEWRMRDTQYF. The DNA for the CDR3 is TGCGCCAGCAGCCAAGAATGGAGGATGAGAGATACGCAGTATTTT.

This clone was counted only a few times. The chain recombines TRBV6-5 with TRBJ1-5, with unresolved D. CDR3 size: 15 residues. Germline V lookup: CDR1 MNHEY, CDR2 SVGAGI. V was clipped by 4 bases and J by 2 bases, with 12 bases between them. Written as DNA, the CDR3 is TGTGCCAGCAGTTCCGCGGTAGCCGGCAATCAGCCCCAGCATTTT. Protein product: CASSSAVAGNQPQHF.